This TCR beta chain comes out of a study of cytomegalovirus exposure and HLA in healthy donors. A word on this clone: Its target is not known. A junction boundary mismatches the germline segment, possibly from a read error.

The study, taken as a whole, reports: Fewer N-insertions (relative to the 666-donor mean) were reportedly seen in an Asian-associated ancestry cluster in a later analysis. Common viral pathogens seemed, in a later analysis, to connect with several of the most significant clusters.

Per the germline V gene, CDR1 is MNHEY and CDR2 is SMNVEV (reference sequence). This CDR3 spans 14 amino acids. Primers included in the PCR were 60 Vbeta and 13 Jbeta primers. Method: immunoSEQ multiplex PCR; TCRdb's copy keeps in-frame clones and lacks some. The data include 130,000 or so clones; the top ten clones carry roughly 2%. Input material: PBMCs. V is TRBV27 and J is TRBJ2-7; TRBD2 matches at 11 bases. The source of this sequence is a woman aged 18 to 35 in good health and CMV-seronegative. The CDR3 protein is CVSSPSGRLSEQYF. Here the CDR3 DNA reads TGTGTCAGCAGTCCTAGCGGGAGGTTGTCCGAGCAGTACTTC.